This TCR beta chain originates from a study of cytomegalovirus exposure and HLA in healthy donors. Whole-study results and caveats: Several top significant clusters appeared, in a later analysis, to be linked to common viral pathogens.

CDR1 and CDR2 from the germline V gene are MNHEY and SVGAGI. V lost 1 base, J lost 5 bases, and 10 bases stayed unmatched. The CDR3 spans 16 residues. PCR employed 60 Vbeta and 13 Jbeta primers. Libraries were prepared by immunoSEQ multiplex PCR; TCRdb keeps only in-frame clonotypes and omits some of them. Among 180,000 or so clones listed, approximately 81% were seen once. Worth noting for this clone: What it binds is not known.

The specimen sequenced was PBMCs. This chain uses TRBV6-5 with TRBJ2-5; 7 bases fit TRBD1. The clonotype comes from a male donor in good health and CMV-seronegative. The CDR3 protein is CASSYLYRGTGETQYF. The DNA for the CDR3 is TGTGCCAGCAGTTACTTATACAGGGGAACTGGGGAGACCCAGTACTTC.